These 23 T cell receptor beta chains came from one sample sequenced in a study of CD8 T cells in ankylosing spondylitis (dated by TCRdb to 2017 to 2019). Library preparation employed 5' RACE. The reads were generated on an Illumina HiSeq 2500. The raw public reads went through TCRdb reprocessing: fastp at Q25, MiXCR clone calling, in-frame beta chains kept. Every CDR3 protein is listed once, alongside the most common genes and DNA of its rows. Counted in this sample were about 240,000 distinct CDR3 sequences; roughly 10% of them appeared once. The ten largest clones take up approximately 6.6% of the sample. Sequencing was carried out using blood, either unsorted or a sorted T cell fraction (not recorded which). Receptor source: a male donor with ankylosing spondylitis or in good health (not recorded which).

The rearrangement joins TRBV12-3 or TRBV12-4 to TRBJ2-3; D possibly corresponds to TRBD2 (7 bases). The CDR3 contains 16 residues. Trimming stripped 2 bases from V and 1 base from J, with 13 bases between. The CDR3 spells CASSLLGGGGTDTQYF. The DNA of the CDR3 is TGTGCCAGCAGTTTATTAGGGGGGGGGGGCACAGATACGCAGTATTTT.

This clonotype was recorded at least ten times. The chain uses TRBV20-1 and TRBJ1-2; D ambiguous. The CDR3 has 14 amino acids. The germline CDR1 and CDR2 sequences are DFQATT and SNEGSKA (reference sequence). V lost 3 bases to trimming and J lost 4 bases, with 15 bases between them. CDR3: CSASEVGSGYGYTF. CDR3 nucleotide sequence: TGCAGTGCTAGCGAAGTCGGATCTGGCTATGGCTACACCTTC.

This clonotype appeared a few times. The chain couples TRBV5-1 to TRBJ2-7; TRBD1 agrees at 7 bases. V shed 3 bases and J 3 bases; nucleotides not matched to a gene: 9. Germline CDR1 and CDR2: SGHRS and YFSETQ. The CDR3 is 15 residues long. This CDR3 is CASSSSVGQLYEQYF. DNA of the CDR3: TGCGCCAGCAGCTCCTCCGTGGGACAGCTCTACGAGCAGTACTTC.

This clonotype was recorded at least ten times. The V call is TRBV12-3 or TRBV12-4, the J call TRBJ1-6, with D hard to call. Trimming shortened V by 3 bases and J by 7 bases, and 10 bases separated the two germline ends. This CDR3 spans 14 amino acids. Here the CDR3 reads CASSLREQNSPLHF. The CDR3 bases are TGTGCCAGCAGTTTGCGAGAGCAGAATTCACCCCTCCACTTT.

The J gene is TRBJ1-1, the V gene TRBV12-3 or TRBV12-4; the D gene is possibly TRBD1 (5 bases). There are 14 residues in the CDR3. Trimming took off 6 bases at V and 0 bases at J, with 11 bases between the two ends. CDR3 residues: CASRMTDMNTEAFF. DNA of the CDR3: TGTGCCAGCAGAATGACAGACATGAACACTGAAGCTTTCTTT.

The CDR3 DNA sequence: TGTGCCAGCAGTTTGACCCGGGGGACTAATGAAAAACTGTTTTTT. It yields the protein CASSLTRGTNEKLFF. This chain joins TRBV27 and TRBJ1-4, with D perhaps matching TRBD1 (5 bases). Trimming shortened V by 3 bases and J by 2 bases, and 10 bases separated the two germline ends. The CDR3 contains 15 residues. Germline loops: CDR1 MNHEY, CDR2 SMNVEV (reference sequence). The full variable domain, completed using reference TRBV27 and TRBJ1-4, is EAQVTQNPRYLITVTGKKLTVTCSQNMNHEYMSWYRQDPGLGLRQIYYSMNVEVTDKGDVPEGYKVSRKEKRNFPLILESPSPNQTSLYFCASSLTRGTNEKLFFGSGTQLSVL.

At least ten counts were recorded for this clonotype. CDR3 in amino acids: CSARKGKGREQFF. The CDR3 nucleotides are TGCAGTGCTAGAAAGGGGAAAGGGCGTGAGCAGTTCTTC. J is TRBJ2-1 and V is TRBV20-1; weak D call: TRBD1 (5 bases). The germline V gene has CDR1 DFQATT and CDR2 SNEGSKA (reference sequence). The CDR3 is 13 residues long. Trimming shortened V by 2 bases and J by 9 bases, and 14 bases separated the two germline ends.

The table lists this clonotype with a few counts. This rearrangement joins TRBV5-1 to TRBJ1-6, with TRBD1 as a possible D gene (5 bases). The V end lost 4 bases, the J end lost 5 bases, and 13 bases lay between the germline ends. This CDR3 comprises 15 residues. The germline CDR1 and CDR2 sequences are SGHRS and YFSETQ. CDR3 region: CASSVSGTNNSPLHF. The CDR3 DNA is TGCGCCAGCAGCGTTTCCGGGACTAATAATTCACCCCTCCACTTT.

This clonotype was picked up a small number of times. The chain is built from TRBV15 and TRBJ2-5; D not resolved. V dropped 0 bases and J dropped 9 bases, with 17 bases sitting between them. CDR1 LNHNV and CDR2 YYDKDF come from the germline V gene (reference sequence). CDR3 length equals 15 residues. DNA for the CDR3: TGTGCCACCAGCAGAGATGAGATTTCCCTTATGGCCCAGTACTTC. This sequence encodes CATSRDEISLMAQYF.

In its sample, this clonotype was seen many times. The chain has TRBV2 and TRBJ1-2; 9 positions agree with TRBD1. The CDR3 has 14 amino acids. V lost 6 bases and J lost 7; bases outside the gene matches: 9. Germline V gene sequence: CDR1 SNHLY, CDR2 FYNNEI. CDR3 loop: CASRAGTGSLGYTF. Here the CDR3 DNA reads TGTGCCAGCAGAGCCGGGACAGGGAGTCTTGGCTACACCTTC.

Many counts were recorded for this clonotype. A much more abundant neighbour one base away suggests this may be a read error. The chain uses TRBV15 and TRBJ2-1; D call uncertain. Trimming removed 11 bases from V and 8 bases from J, with 7 bases in between. Germline V gene sequence: CDR1 LNHNV, CDR2 YYDKDF (reference sequence). This CDR3 comprises 9 residues. The CDR3 nucleotides read TGTGCCGCCCCTCATGAGCAGTTCTTC. Translated, it gives CAAPHEQFF.

This clonotype was seen only a few times. The genes are TRBV5-1 and TRBJ2-3, with 14 nucleotides matching TRBD2. The CDR3 has 19 amino acids. The J segment lost 3 bases and the V segment lost 3 bases, leaving 12 bases of the junction unmatched. The V gene's germline CDR1 is SGHRS and CDR2 YFSETQ. For the CDR3, the DNA is TGCGCCAGCAGCTGGGGACTAGCGGGAGTGCGGTCGGGAACAGATACGCAGTATTTT. Protein product: CASSWGLAGVRSGTDTQYF.

This clonotype was recorded many times. The V call is TRBV5-1, the J call TRBJ2-3; D unresolved. V lost 0 bases to trimming and J lost 3 bases, with 11 bases between them. The CDR3 sequence is 15 residues long. Looked up from germline, CDR1 is SGHRS and CDR2 is YFSETQ. CDR3 protein: CASSLALKGTDTQYF. The DNA for the CDR3 is TGCGCCAGCAGCTTGGCTCTGAAGGGAACAGATACGCAGTATTTT.

Many counts were recorded for this clonotype. V is TRBV12-3 or TRBV12-4 and J is TRBJ1-5; tentatively, D is TRBD1 (5 bases). The CDR3 runs to 13 residues. V was shortened by 4 bases and J by 6 bases, with 10 bases between the two germline ends. CDR3 DNA sequence: TGTGCCAGCAGTTCCTCACAGGCTCAGCCCCAGCATTTT. Translating gives CASSSSQAQPQHF.

The rearrangement links TRBV30 to TRBJ2-5; D is unresolved. The CDR3 runs to 17 residues. Between the trimmed V and J ends, which lost 2 bases and 5 bases, there was a span of 24 bases. CDR1 and CDR2 (germline): GTSNPN, SVGIG (reference sequence). The CDR3 nucleotides read TGTGCCTGGAGTACGGGCATCGGGCGGCCTACGATCGAGACCCAGTACTTC. Translation gives CAWSTGIGRPTIETQYF. Complete variable domain (other parts from reference TRBV30 and TRBJ2-5): SQTIHQWPATLVQPVGSPLSLECTVEGTSNPNLYWYRQAAGRGLQLLFYSVGIGQISSEVPQNLSASRPQDRQFILSSKKLLLSDSGFYLCAWSTGIGRPTIETQYFGPGTRLLVL.

Points on this clonotype: A much larger clone lies a single base off, so this may be a read error. This chain links TRBV5-6 with TRBJ2-3; tentative D call: TRBD2 (6 bases). The CDR3 is made up of 13 amino acids. Germline V gives CDR1 SGHDT, CDR2 YYEEEE. This CDR3 reads CTSRVLGGDTQYF. Written as DNA, the CDR3 is TGTACCAGCAGGGTCCTCGGGGGTGATACGCAGTATTTT. The whole variable domain, filled in from reference TRBV5-6 and TRBJ2-3, reads DAGVTQSPTHLIKTRGQQVTLRCSPKSGHDTVSWYQQALGQGPQFIFQYYEEEERQRGNFPDRFSGHQFPNYSSELNVNALLLGDSALYLCTSRVLGGDTQYFGPGTRLTVL.

The J gene is TRBJ2-1, the V gene TRBV29-1; 9 bases line up with TRBD2. The CDR3 is made up of 15 amino acids. Trimming removed 7 bases from V and 7 bases from J; junction bases left unmatched: 14. Germline values: CDR1 SQVTM, CDR2 ANQGSEA. The CDR3 sequence: CSAKAASGMGNEQFF. CDR3 nucleotide sequence: TGCAGCGCCAAGGCGGCTAGCGGGATGGGAAATGAGCAGTTCTTC.

This clonotype was counted at least ten times. The chain joins TRBV11-2 to TRBJ1-5; unclear D gene. Germline lookup yields CDR1 SGHAT and CDR2 FQNNGV. V lost 5 bases, J lost 5 bases, and 10 bases lay in between. The CDR3 consists of 13 residues. The chain's CDR3 is CASSQQIDQPQHF. In DNA, the CDR3 is TGTGCCAGCAGCCAACAGATAGATCAGCCCCAGCATTTT. Full variable domain (missing parts from reference TRBV11-2 and TRBJ1-5): EAGVAQSPRYKIIEKRQSVAFWCNPISGHATLYWYQQILGQGPKLLIQFQNNGVVDDSQLPKDRFSAERLKGVDSTLKIQPAKLEDSAVYLCASSQQIDQPQHFGDGTRLSIL.

The V and J genes are TRBV20-1 and TRBJ1-5; 8 nucleotides line up with TRBD1. Losses at the gene ends were 5 bases for V and 10 bases for J; bases not matched to a gene: 7. CDR3 length: 12 residues. CDR1 is DFQATT and CDR2 is SNEGSKA in the germline V gene (reference sequence). This CDR3 is CSAGTGGEPQHF. In nucleotides, the CDR3 is TGCAGTGCTGGGACAGGTGGGGAACCCCAGCATTTT.

V usage is TRBV5-1 and J usage is TRBJ2-4; TRBD1 agrees at 7 bases. Germline CDR1 reads SGHRS; CDR2 reads YFSETQ. V dropped 4 bases and J dropped 8; count of bases not matched to a gene: 9. The CDR3 loop spans 14 amino acids. As DNA, the CDR3 is TGCGCCAGCAGCGCCGACAGGGCGGAGGACATTCAGTACTTC. As protein: CASSADRAEDIQYF.

This clonotype was counted ten times or more. The chain has TRBV5-1 and TRBJ1-1; D remains ambiguous. Germline V gene lookup returns CDR1 SGHRS and CDR2 YFSETQ. The CDR3 has 14 residues. Deletions cut 4 bases from V and 4 bases from J, with 14 bases between. CDR3 sequence reads: CASSARDLGTEAFF. The DNA of the CDR3 is TGCGCCAGCAGCGCGAGGGATCTTGGCACTGAAGCTTTCTTT.

This chain connects TRBV7-8 to TRBJ2-1; D is perhaps TRBD1 or TRBD2 (5 bases each). The germline V and J ends were trimmed by 5 bases and 5 bases, with 16 bases remaining between them. CDR3 length equals 15 residues. Per the germline V gene, CDR1 is SGHVS and CDR2 is FQNEAQ. The CDR3 DNA reads TGTGCCAGCAGCCCGGTTTCGGGGCAAAACAATGAGCAGTTCTTC. It is translated as CASSPVSGQNNEQFF. Full variable domain (remainder filled in from reference TRBV7-8 and TRBJ2-1): GAGVSQSPRYKVAKRGQDVALRCDPISGHVSLFWYQQALGQGPEFLTYFQNEAQLDKSGLPSDRFFAERPEGSVSTLKIQRTQQEDSAVYLCASSPVSGQNNEQFFGPGTRLTVL.

This clonotype was recorded at least ten times. The V gene is TRBV5-5, the J gene TRBJ2-1, with 7 nucleotides matching TRBD1. Germline CDR1 is SGHKS and CDR2 is YYEKEE (reference sequence). Germline trimming cut 2 bases from V and 2 bases from J; bases unmatched to any gene: 4. The CDR3 sequence is 15 residues long. CDR3 in amino acids: CASSFRQGPYNEQFF. In nucleotides, the CDR3 is TGTGCCAGCAGCTTCCGACAGGGACCCTACAATGAGCAGTTCTTC.